This T cell receptor beta chain was recorded in a study of response to subunit inactivated influenza vaccine. Overall study findings and caveats: There was a suggestion from the authors that each seasonal influenza vaccination recruits few new T cells.

V shed 6 bases and J shed 1 base, with 9 bases lying between them. CDR1 ENHRY and CDR2 SYGVKD come from the germline V gene. The CDR3 has 13 amino acids. Turning to this clonotype: The antigen remains undetermined.

TCRdb reprocessed the RT-PCR reads with MiXCR, giving one entry per CDR3 protein. Here the sample spans approximately 530,000 distinct CDR3 sequences, less than 8% being singletons. The sequenced sample was PBMCs from blood, obtained roughly 24 months after vaccination. This TCR came from a man aged 45 to 75 who received an inactivated influenza vaccine. V usage is TRBV10-3 and J usage is TRBJ2-5; the D is unclear. CDR3 sequence: CAISLQVQETQYF. As DNA, the CDR3 is TGTGCCATCAGCCTGCAGGTCCAAGAGACCCAGTACTTC.